A selection of T cell receptor beta chains follows, all from one sample in a study of blood T cell repertoires in COVID-19. Clones were read by immunoSEQ multiplex PCR, and TCRdb kept only the in-frame ones, dropping some. The sample holds 270,000 or so clones, roughly 89% seen once. The sequenced sample consisted of peripheral blood. The receptor source for this set is a middle-aged woman who had recovered from COVID-19. Both conserved end residues are part of each CDR3. Each record gives: clone size, V gene, D gene, J gene, CDR3 protein, CDR3 DNA. D genes are given only for firm matches. Clone size is shown for a subset of rows, as once, few, many or a class of expanded clone.

size: .
V: TRBV5-6
D: .
J: TRBJ1-3
CDR3: CASSHTGRDTIYF
DNA: TGTGCCAGCAGCCATACAGGGAGGGACACCATATATTTT

size: few
V: TRBV5-1
D: TRBD2
J: TRBJ2-1
CDR3: CASSLVGGRIYNEQFF
DNA: TGCGCCAGCAGCTTGGTAGGCGGGAGGATTTACAATGAGCAGTTCTTC

size: .
V: TRBV6-1
D: .
J: TRBJ2-3
CDR3: CASSEGTKISDTQYF
DNA: TGTGCCAGCAGTGAAGGGACTAAGATCTCAGATACGCAGTATTTT

size: .
V: TRBV9
D: .
J: TRBJ2-1
CDR3: CASSVSGTFMDEQFF
DNA: TGTGCCAGCAGCGTAAGTGGGACTTTTATGGATGAGCAGTTCTTC

size: .
V: TRBV2
D: .
J: TRBJ1-1
CDR3: CASREGSYTEAFF
DNA: TGTGCCAGCAGGGAGGGTAGTTACACTGAAGCTTTCTTT

size: .
V: TRBV6-5
D: .
J: TRBJ1-3
CDR3: CASSYSGGNFGNTIYF
DNA: TGTGCCAGCAGTTACTCGGGGGGAAATTTTGGAAACACCATATATTTT

size: .
V: TRBV30
D: .
J: TRBJ2-5
CDR3: CAWSGGLRETQYF
DNA: TGTGCCTGGAGTGGGGGCCTGCGAGAGACCCAGTACTTC

size: .
V: TRBV1
D: .
J: TRBJ1-2
CDR3: CTSSPPNGFNYGYTF
DNA: TGCACCAGCAGCCCCCCTAACGGTTTTAACTATGGCTACACCTTC

size: .
V: TRBV10-3
D: TRBD1
J: TRBJ1-6
CDR3: CAISTGTENSPLHF
DNA: TGTGCCATCAGCACCGGGACAGAAAATTCACCCCTCCACTTT

size: .
V: TRBV27
D: TRBD2
J: TRBJ2-3
CDR3: CASSRWVRGATTDTQYF
DNA: TGTGCCAGCAGTAGGTGGGTGCGGGGGGCGACCACAGATACGCAGTATTTT

size: .
V: TRBV24-1
D: .
J: TRBJ1-1
CDR3: CATSDLREAFF
DNA: TGTGCCACCAGTGATTTGCGTGAAGCTTTCTTT

size: .
V: TRBV7-3
D: .
J: TRBJ1-2
CDR3: CASSPQRGGGYDF
DNA: TGTGCCAGCAGCCCCCAGCGCGGGGGGGGATATGACTTC

size: .
V: TRBV5-1
D: .
J: TRBJ1-1
CDR3: CASSVFNMNTEAFF
DNA: TGCGCCAGCAGCGTCTTCAACATGAACACTGAAGCTTTCTTT

size: .
V: TRBV11-3
D: .
J: TRBJ2-1
CDR3: CASSLFQVSGLYNEQFF
DNA: TGTGCCAGCAGCCTTTTTCAAGTCAGCGGGCTATACAATGAGCAGTTCTTC

size: .
V: TRBV7-2
D: TRBD2
J: TRBJ2-1
CDR3: CASSLARLAEHNEQFF
DNA: TGTGCCAGCAGCTTAGCGCGGCTAGCGGAGCACAATGAGCAGTTCTTC

size: .
V: TRBV10-3
D: .
J: TRBJ2-3
CDR3: CAIRVEDSRTDTQYF
DNA: TGTGCCATCAGGGTAGAGGACAGCCGCACAGATACGCAGTATTTT

size: .
V: TRBV2
D: .
J: TRBJ1-2
CDR3: CASSISQGRWYTF
DNA: TGTGCCAGCAGTATCAGTCAGGGTCGGTGGTACACCTTC

size: .
V: TRBV2
D: .
J: TRBJ1-1
CDR3: CASSAQGKAFF
DNA: TGTGCCAGCAGTGCGCAGGGTAAAGCTTTCTTT

size: .
V: TRBV6-5
D: TRBD1
J: TRBJ1-5
CDR3: CASREGASVNQPQHF
DNA: TGTGCCAGCAGGGAGGGGGCGTCGGTCAATCAGCCCCAGCATTTT

size: .
V: TRBV29-1
D: TRBD1
J: TRBJ2-3
CDR3: CSALTGSTDTQYF
DNA: TGCAGCGCCCTGACAGGGAGCACAGATACGCAGTATTTT

size: .
V: TRBV7-9
D: TRBD2
J: TRBJ2-2
CDR3: CASSLPASGNAGELFF
DNA: TGTGCCAGCAGCTTACCGGCTAGCGGGAACGCCGGGGAGCTGTTTTTT

size: .
V: TRBV10-3
D: .
J: TRBJ2-3
CDR3: CAISESRGGDTQYF
DNA: TGTGCCATCAGTGAAAGTCGGGGAGGAGATACGCAGTATTTT

size: .
V: TRBV7-2
D: TRBD1
J: TRBJ1-6
CDR3: CASSRRGLGNSPLHF
DNA: TGTGCCAGCAGTCGCAGGGGGCTGGGTAATTCACCCCTCCACTTT

size: many
V: TRBV27
D: TRBD1
J: TRBJ1-1
CDR3: CASSLLMTGEFAFF
DNA: TGTGCCAGCAGCCTACTGATGACAGGGGAATTTGCTTTCTTT

size: .
V: TRBV11-2
D: .
J: TRBJ1-3
CDR3: CASSLKSGVSGNTIYF
DNA: TGTGCCAGCAGCCTCAAATCGGGGGTATCTGGAAACACCATATATTTT

size: .
V: TRBV14
D: .
J: TRBJ1-6
CDR3: CASSQAAPGEALHF
DNA: TGTGCCAGCAGCCAAGCGGCCCCAGGTGAAGCCCTCCACTTT

size: few
V: TRBV12-3/TRBV12-4
D: .
J: TRBJ2-2
CDR3: CASSYDWTGELFF
DNA: TGTGCCAGCAGTTACGACTGGACCGGGGAGCTGTTTTTT

size: .
V: TRBV28
D: TRBD1
J: TRBJ2-7
CDR3: CASSLRQGIVGEQYF
DNA: TGTGCCAGCAGTCTCAGACAGGGTATCGTAGGCGAGCAGTACTTC

size: once
V: TRBV29-1
D: .
J: TRBJ2-4
CDR3: CSVVALAKNIQYF
DNA: TGCAGCGTTGTAGCCCTAGCCAAAAACATTCAGTACTTC

size: .
V: TRBV6-5
D: .
J: TRBJ1-2
CDR3: CASSLSRDPNYGYTF
DNA: TGTGCCAGCAGTCTCAGCAGGGATCCTAACTATGGCTACACCTTC

size: .
V: TRBV9
D: TRBD1
J: TRBJ2-3
CDR3: CASSVATGGETDTQYF
DNA: TGTGCCAGCAGCGTAGCCACAGGGGGCGAAACAGATACGCAGTATTTT

size: few
V: TRBV7-8
D: .
J: TRBJ2-3
CDR3: CASSLRRRPESTDTQYF
DNA: TGTGCCAGCAGCTTAAGACGGCGGCCTGAAAGCACAGATACGCAGTATTTT

size: .
V: TRBV28
D: .
J: TRBJ1-2
CDR3: CASSGGLIYGYTF
DNA: TGTGCCAGCAGTGGGGGACTGATCTATGGCTACACCTTC

size: .
V: TRBV6-5
D: .
J: TRBJ1-1
CDR3: CASSYASTGNTEAFF
DNA: TGTGCCAGCAGTTACGCGTCGACAGGAAACACTGAAGCTTTCTTT

size: .
V: TRBV3-1/TRBV3-2
D: .
J: TRBJ2-1
CDR3: CASSQDWVGFSENNYNEQFF
DNA: TGTGCCAGCAGCCAAGATTGGGTCGGGTTCAGCGAGAATAATTACAATGAGCAGTTCTTC

size: .
V: TRBV11-3
D: .
J: TRBJ2-1
CDR3: CASSLLEGSSYNEQFF
DNA: TGTGCCAGCAGCTTATTGGAGGGGAGCTCCTACAATGAGCAGTTCTTC

size: .
V: TRBV11-3
D: .
J: TRBJ2-3
CDR3: CASSLESGSRTDTQYF
DNA: TGTGCCAGCAGCTTAGAATCCGGGAGCCGCACAGATACGCAGTATTTT

size: .
V: TRBV6-5
D: TRBD2
J: TRBJ2-2
CDR3: CASSLPSGGSPGELFF
DNA: TGTGCCAGCAGTTTGCCTAGCGGGGGGTCTCCCGGGGAGCTGTTTTTT

size: .
V: TRBV10-3
D: TRBD2
J: TRBJ2-1
CDR3: CAIRAAGLKYNEQFF
DNA: TGTGCCATACGCGCCGCGGGACTAAAATACAATGAGCAGTTCTTC

size: once
V: TRBV24-1
D: TRBD1
J: TRBJ2-3
CDR3: CATARGPGGSTDTQYF
DNA: TGTGCCACGGCCAGGGGGCCTGGCGGAAGCACAGATACGCAGTATTTT

size: .
V: TRBV7-2
D: .
J: TRBJ1-1
CDR3: CASRPLGGVVKAFF
DNA: TGTGCCAGCAGGCCGTTGGGGGGGGTGGTCAAAGCTTTCTTT

size: .
V: TRBV29-1
D: .
J: TRBJ1-2
CDR3: CSVGSGSRYGYTF
DNA: TGCAGCGTTGGCTCCGGGTCCCGCTATGGCTACACCTTC

size: .
V: TRBV6-5
D: .
J: TRBJ1-1
CDR3: CASSTQGETEAFF
DNA: TGTGCCAGCAGTACACAGGGAGAGACTGAAGCTTTCTTT

size: once
V: TRBV6-5
D: .
J: TRBJ1-3
CDR3: CASSPRGKASTIYF
DNA: TGTGCCAGCAGTCCTAGGGGGAAGGCAAGCACCATATATTTT

size: .
V: TRBV4-1
D: .
J: TRBJ1-5
CDR3: CASSQDWDTRNQPQHF
DNA: TGCGCCAGCAGCCAAGATTGGGACACCCGCAATCAGCCCCAGCATTTT

size: .
V: TRBV5-6
D: .
J: TRBJ2-3
CDR3: CASSFLSATSTDTQYF
DNA: TGTGCCAGCAGCTTTTTGAGCGCCACTAGCACAGATACGCAGTATTTT

size: .
V: TRBV18
D: TRBD1
J: TRBJ1-2
CDR3: CASSFDRTGGYGYTF
DNA: TGTGCCAGCTCTTTCGACAGGACAGGAGGCTATGGCTACACCTTC

size: .
V: TRBV5-6
D: .
J: TRBJ2-5
CDR3: CASSLAGVEETQYF
DNA: TGTGCCAGCAGCTTGGCCGGGGTTGAGGAGACCCAGTACTTC

size: few
V: TRBV19
D: TRBD1
J: TRBJ1-6
CDR3: CASSSGQGTASYNSPLHF
DNA: TGTGCCAGTAGTTCAGGACAGGGAACGGCGTCCTATAATTCACCCCTCCACTTT

size: .
V: TRBV30
D: .
J: TRBJ2-2
CDR3: CVCRRGAGTGELFF
DNA: TGTGTCTGCCGTCGGGGGGCGGGCACCGGGGAGCTGTTTTTT

size: .
V: TRBV4-1
D: TRBD2
J: TRBJ2-4
CDR3: CASSQESGGLAVTRGAKNIQYF
DNA: TGCGCCAGCAGCCAAGAATCTGGAGGCCTAGCGGTTACGAGGGGAGCCAAAAACATTCAGTACTTC

size: .
V: TRBV5-1
D: .
J: TRBJ1-2
CDR3: CASTTSPAGDYGYTF
DNA: TGCGCCAGCACCACCTCCCCGGCAGGGGACTATGGCTACACCTTC

size: .
V: TRBV6-6
D: TRBD2
J: TRBJ2-3
CDR3: CASSRLAADTQYF
DNA: TGTGCCAGCAGTAGACTAGCGGCAGATACGCAGTATTTT

size: .
V: TRBV27
D: .
J: TRBJ1-1
CDR3: CASTESAAFF
DNA: TGTGCCAGCACAGAAAGCGCTGCTTTCTTT

size: .
V: TRBV5-4
D: .
J: TRBJ2-2
CDR3: CASSNGLANTGELFF
DNA: TGTGCCAGCAGCAACGGACTGGCGAACACCGGGGAGCTGTTTTTT

size: .
V: TRBV6-5
D: .
J: TRBJ1-1
CDR3: CASSYLTGGDTEAFF
DNA: TGTGCCAGCAGTTACCTCACGGGGGGCGACACTGAAGCTTTCTTT

size: .
V: TRBV2
D: .
J: TRBJ1-2
CDR3: CASSLHDGGYGYTF
DNA: TGTGCCAGCAGTCTACATGACGGGGGCTATGGCTACACCTTC